What follows are 11 T cell receptor beta chains derived from one specimen sequenced in a study of T cells in Graves' hyperthyroidism and ophthalmopathy. From RNA transcripts, TCR beta CDR3 regions were amplified. The study used the HTBI primer set for a first-round RT-PCR of the TCR CDR3. TCRdb re-derived calls from the multiplex PCR reads in MiXCR, one entry per CDR3 protein. The sample shows around 500,000 distinct CDR3 sequences, roughly 14% of them seen only once. The specimen was blood. The receptor source for this set is a woman in her late teens or twenties with Graves' hyperthyroidism.

At least ten counts were recorded for this clonotype. The chain recombines TRBV14 with TRBJ2-1, with 11 bases identical to TRBD2. Per the germline V gene, CDR1 is SGHDN and CDR2 is FVKESK. V was pared by 10 bases and J by 7 bases, with 12 bases of the junction left unmatched. This CDR3 has 15 amino acids. CDR3 bases: TGTGCCACCGCCCTGGGACTAGCGGTATTAAATGAGCAGTTCTTC. Amino acid sequence: CATALGLAVLNEQFF.

This clonotype was counted many times. The chain is built from TRBV30 and TRBJ1-3; D gene ambiguous. The germline V gene has CDR1 GTSNPN and CDR2 SVGIG (reference sequence). Trimming took 1 base from V and 0 from J, leaving 13 bases between them. The CDR3 sequence is 16 residues long. CDR3 sequence: CAWSGSTYVSGNTIYF. The CDR3 DNA follows: TGTGCCTGGAGTGGTTCGACGTACGTCTCTGGAAACACCATATATTTT.

The CDR3 nucleotides read TGCAGTGCTAGAGATGTACCAGCAGGACAGTGGGGAGACTACGAGCAGTACTTC. Its protein is CSARDVPAGQWGDYEQYF. The chain links TRBV20-1 to TRBJ2-7, with D maybe TRBD1 (6 bases). With 0 bases removed from V and 3 bases from J, the gap between germline ends came to 24 bases. The length of the CDR3 is 18 residues. Germline CDR1 is DFQATT and CDR2 is SNEGSKA (reference sequence).

The chain employs TRBV12-3 or TRBV12-4 and TRBJ2-1; the D gene could be TRBD1 or TRBD2 (5 bases each). The length of the CDR3 is 18 residues. V was cut by 3 bases and J by 5 bases, with 23 bases left in between. This chain's CDR3 is CASSLGPSQGPTDNEQFF. The DNA of the CDR3 is TGTGCCAGCAGTTTGGGCCCCAGTCAGGGACCAACGGACAATGAGCAGTTCTTC.

This chain uses TRBV30 with TRBJ2-7; D uncertain. Germline-derived CDR1 and CDR2 are GTSNPN and SVGIG (reference sequence). V was cut by 4 bases and J by 3 bases, with 13 bases left in between. The CDR3 length is 13 residues. The DNA of the CDR3 is TGTGCCTGGACAGACGGGTGGTTCTACGAGCAGTACTTC. Protein sequence: CAWTDGWFYEQYF.

This clonotype was observed at least ten times. One junction end disagrees with the germline gene, perhaps due to a read error. This chain uses TRBV5-1 with TRBJ1-4; the D is unclear. In germline, CDR1 is SGHRS, CDR2 YFSETQ. CDR3 length: 13 residues. CDR3 in amino acids: CASSPALNEKLFF. The DNA of the CDR3 is TGTGCCAGCAGTCCGGCCCTTAATGAAAAACTGTTTTTT. The full variable domain, in which reference TRBV5-1 and TRBJ1-4 provide the parts outside the CDR3, is KAGVTQTPRYLIKTRGQQVTLSCSPISGHRSVSWYQQTPGQGLQFLFEYFSETQRNKGNFPGRFSGRQFSNSRSEMNVSTLELGDSALYLCASSPALNEKLFFGSGTQLSVL.

In its sample, this clonotype was seen many times. The gene calls are TRBV5-1 and TRBJ2-7, with 7 bases that match TRBD1. V lost 3 bases, J lost 3 bases, and 6 bases stayed unmatched. The CDR3 extends over 14 amino acids. The germline V gene has CDR1 SGHRS and CDR2 YFSETQ. In DNA, the CDR3 is TGCGCCAGCAGCTGGGACGGGACAGACTACGAGCAGTACGTC. It is translated as CASSWDGTDYEQYV.

The chain is built from TRBV20-1 and TRBJ2-3; 9 bases fit TRBD1. Germline V lookup: CDR1 DFQATT, CDR2 SNEGSKA (reference sequence). V trimming: 7 bases; J trimming: 6 bases; junction bases outside the gene matches: 8. CDR3 size: 13 residues. DNA for the CDR3: TGCAGTGTAGGGACAGGGTTAAGTGATACGCAGTATTTT. Translation gives CSVGTGLSDTQYF.

The table lists this clonotype with many counts. The V call is TRBV7-9, the J call TRBJ2-1; TRBD2 agrees at 10 bases. CDR1 and CDR2 from the germline V gene are SEHNR and FQNEAQ (reference sequence). The V segment lost 5 bases and the J segment 7 bases; nucleotides outside the gene matches: 14. The CDR3 length is 17 residues. The CDR3 sequence is CASSLGGSGRLRNEQFF. The CDR3 DNA is TGTGCCAGCAGCCTAGGGGGTAGCGGGAGGTTGAGGAATGAGCAGTTCTTC. Complete variable domain (other parts from reference TRBV7-9 and TRBJ2-1): DTGVSQNPRHKITKRGQNVTFRCDPISEHNRLYWYRQTLGQGPEFLTYFQNEAQLEKSRLLSDRFSAERPKGSFSTLEIQRTEQGDSAMYLCASSLGGSGRLRNEQFFGPGTRLTVL.

This clonotype was observed once. This rearrangement joins TRBV5-5 to TRBJ1-4, with D unresolved. Trimming stripped 4 bases from V and 3 bases from J, with 16 bases between. The CDR3 runs 16 residues. The germline gives CDR1 SGHKS, CDR2 YYEKEE (reference sequence). CDR3 region: CASSPRPTRSNEKLFF. The CDR3 DNA reads as TGTGCCAGCAGCCCGCGGCCCACAAGGTCTAATGAAAAACTGTTTTTT.

This clonotype was seen ten or more times. The V and J genes are TRBV25-1 and TRBJ1-2, with D possibly TRBD1 on 6 matching bases. The germline V gene encodes CDR1 MGHDK and CDR2 SYGVNS. The CDR3 extends over 16 amino acids. V dropped 2 bases and J dropped 4 bases, with 17 bases sitting between them. The CDR3 sequence is CASSERGGLTFYGYTF. CDR3 DNA: TGTGCCAGCAGTGAACGGGGGGGGCTAACCTTCTATGGCTACACCTTC.